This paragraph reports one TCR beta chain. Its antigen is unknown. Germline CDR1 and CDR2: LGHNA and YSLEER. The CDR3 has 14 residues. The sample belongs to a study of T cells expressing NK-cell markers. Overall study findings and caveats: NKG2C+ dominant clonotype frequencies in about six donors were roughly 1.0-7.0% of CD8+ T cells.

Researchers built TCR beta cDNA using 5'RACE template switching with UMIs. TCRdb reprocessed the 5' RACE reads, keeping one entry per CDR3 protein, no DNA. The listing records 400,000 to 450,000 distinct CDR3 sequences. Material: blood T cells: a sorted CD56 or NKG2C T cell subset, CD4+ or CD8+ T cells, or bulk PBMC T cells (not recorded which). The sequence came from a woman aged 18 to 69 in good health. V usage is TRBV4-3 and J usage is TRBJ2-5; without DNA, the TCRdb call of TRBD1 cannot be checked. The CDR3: CASSQVVGAETQYF.